This T cell receptor (beta chain) came from a study of shared clonotypes between healthy human individuals. Study-wide context: Used for every donor were three CD4 naive, three CD4 memory, two CD8 naive and one CD8 memory plate. The study's findings and limits: Richness estimates generally favored naive over memory subsets.

Each of the donors was a healthy adult who was HIV-negative and had not had a recent acute infection or vaccination. Germline CDR1 is MNHEY and CDR2 is SMNVEV (reference sequence). This CDR3 comprises 15 residues. It was across several immunoSEQ plates that each subset's genomic DNA was evenly split. The protocol was immunoSEQ multiplex PCR, while the TCRdb copy is restricted to in-frame clones and leaves out a portion. The sample comprises 400,000 to 600,000 clones, about 96% of which are singletons, and nearly 0.065% rests with the top ten. A note on this clone: As yet, its antigen is unknown. The junction departs from germline at one end; a sequencing error may be responsible.

The chain couples TRBV27 to TRBJ1-4; D is unclear. The TCR sequence derives from a woman aged 30 to 39 in good health. The specimen sequenced was naive CD4+ T cells sorted from blood. Stated subset: CD45RA+ positively selected. The CDR3: CASSLPWGWSGKTVF. In DNA form, the CDR3 reads TGTGCCAGCAGTTTGCCGTGGGGTTGGAGCGGAAAAACTGTTTTT.